This T cell receptor (beta chain) was sequenced for a study of cytomegalovirus exposure and HLA in healthy donors. V gave up 5 bases and J gave up 4 bases; unmatched junction bases: 8. Germline CDR1 is SGHDT and CDR2 is YYEEEE. The CDR3 covers 17 residues. The PCR had 60 Vbeta and 13 Jbeta primers. Generated by immunoSEQ multiplex PCR, the TCRdb table keeps only in-frame clones and is missing some. The data show tens of thousands of clones, around 67% seen once. As concerns this clone: No antigen is known for it.

Study observations and caveats: Later work associated fewer than 20,000 TCR beta sequences with HLA alleles at 0.05 false discovery rate. Previously analyzed data showed that most TCR beta V segments were productive at a frequency of about 87% or about 30%. A few V segments could not be told apart, such as TRBV6-2 and TRBV6-3, and were left out.

The sequence derives from a human donor in good health. The sample taken for sequencing was PBMCs. This rearrangement joins TRBV5-6 to TRBJ2-1; 14 bases line up with TRBD2. CDR3 protein: CASSFGLAGGAYNEQFF. The CDR3 DNA reads TGTGCCAGCAGTTTCGGACTAGCGGGGGGTGCTTACAATGAGCAGTTCTTC.